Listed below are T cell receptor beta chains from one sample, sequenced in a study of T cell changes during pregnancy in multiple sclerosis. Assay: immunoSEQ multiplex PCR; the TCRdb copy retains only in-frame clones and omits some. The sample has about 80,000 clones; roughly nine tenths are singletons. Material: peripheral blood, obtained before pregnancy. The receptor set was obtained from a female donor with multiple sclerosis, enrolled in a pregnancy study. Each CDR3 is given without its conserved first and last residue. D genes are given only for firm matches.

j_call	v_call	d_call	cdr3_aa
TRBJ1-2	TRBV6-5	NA	ASSYASDRLNYGYT
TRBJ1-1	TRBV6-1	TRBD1	ASSEGTGVANTEAF
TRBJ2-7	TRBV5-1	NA	ASSSSRTRAYEQY
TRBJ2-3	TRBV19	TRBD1	ASSIRQGDTQY
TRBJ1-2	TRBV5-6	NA	ASSPRTGYGYT
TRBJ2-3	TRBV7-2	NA	ASSLTRVVDTQY
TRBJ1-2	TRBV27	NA	ASSLGGDGYT
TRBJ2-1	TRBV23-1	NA	ASSPKKYNEQF
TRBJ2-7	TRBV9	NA	ASSVAQGGVYEQY
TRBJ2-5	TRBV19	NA	ASRSGVEETQY
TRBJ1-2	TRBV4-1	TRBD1	ASSQVVTGYDYGYT
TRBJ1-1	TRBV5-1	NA	ASTTNLAGNTEAF
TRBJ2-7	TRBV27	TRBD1	ASSPGTGGYEQY
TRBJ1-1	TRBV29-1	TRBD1	SVGAKDRGMNTEAF
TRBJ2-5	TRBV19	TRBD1	ASSIEGTGGWETQY
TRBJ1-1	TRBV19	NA	ASSIVAGTEAF
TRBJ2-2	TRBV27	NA	ASSFPGGELF
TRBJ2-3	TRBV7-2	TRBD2	ASSLSLARPQY
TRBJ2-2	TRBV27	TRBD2	ASSPLAGVNTGELF
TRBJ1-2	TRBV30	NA	AWGQAIYGYT
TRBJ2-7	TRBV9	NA	ASSPSGRGEQY
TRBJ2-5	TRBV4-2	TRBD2	ASSQESGGGTQY
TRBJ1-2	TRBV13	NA	ASSSATRGPYYGYT
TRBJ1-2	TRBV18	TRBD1	ASSPNDREWYGYT
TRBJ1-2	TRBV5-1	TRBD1	ASSLAWDRANYGYT
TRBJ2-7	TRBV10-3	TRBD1	AISHGTVSYEQY
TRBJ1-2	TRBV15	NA	ATSKDGKASTNYGYT
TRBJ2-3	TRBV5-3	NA	ARSLRGIDTDTQY
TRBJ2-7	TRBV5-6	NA	ASSLGGLAPSYEQY
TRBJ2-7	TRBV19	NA	ASSSGHVTKEQY
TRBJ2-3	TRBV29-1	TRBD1	SVDRTGTDTQY
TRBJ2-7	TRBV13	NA	ASSSRGLNSYEQY
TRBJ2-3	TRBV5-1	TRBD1	ASSSRTGSEDTQY
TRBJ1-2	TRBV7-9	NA	ASSLEYGVYGYT
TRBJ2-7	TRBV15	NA	ATSDGSYEQY
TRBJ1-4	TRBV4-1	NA	ASSHRPSPRSPPGYEKLF
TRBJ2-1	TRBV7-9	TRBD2	ASSELAGGQDEQF
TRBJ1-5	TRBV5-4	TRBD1	ASSSSGQGDQPQH
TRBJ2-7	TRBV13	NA	ASSSYGAGGVTSYEQY
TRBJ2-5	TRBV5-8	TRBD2	ASSFRGGVVQETQY
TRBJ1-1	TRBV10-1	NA	ASSESIGASSPF
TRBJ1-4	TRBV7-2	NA	ASSLYSGPNEKLF
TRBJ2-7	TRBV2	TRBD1	ASRVPGTGEAAYEQY
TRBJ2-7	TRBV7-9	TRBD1	ASSRTGDYEQY
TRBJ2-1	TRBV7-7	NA	ASSLERGSHEQF
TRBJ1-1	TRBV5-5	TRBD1	ASSRQGGRTEAF
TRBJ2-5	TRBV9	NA	ASSVAGQQETQY
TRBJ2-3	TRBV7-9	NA	ASVITGAADTQY
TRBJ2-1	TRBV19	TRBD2	ASSTLRKLAGGHNEQF
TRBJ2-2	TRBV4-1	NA	ASSPMEGEGGELF
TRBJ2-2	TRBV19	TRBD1	ASSPGQGNTGELF
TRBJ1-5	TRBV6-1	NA	ASSEITGRAPQH
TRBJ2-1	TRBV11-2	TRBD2	ASSFLSGGGEQF
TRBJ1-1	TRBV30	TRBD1	AWTPTGWDTEAF
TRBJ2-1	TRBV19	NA	ASSIDLEVAESNEQF
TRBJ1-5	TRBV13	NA	ASSLGTGRQPQH
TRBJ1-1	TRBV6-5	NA	ASSSGTEAF